Listed below are T cell receptor beta chains from one sample, sequenced in a study of vaccination and CD4 T cells after COVID-19. Which antigens these TCRs recognize remains unknown. One entry per CDR3 protein results from TCRdb running MiXCR on the PCR reads. The table includes 15,000 to 20,000 distinct CDR3 sequences, approximately 56% detected once. Sequenced input: CD4+ T cells from blood, cultured in vitro. The receptors shown here come from a human donor who had recovered from COVID-19. Both conserved end residues are part of each CDR3. The D gene is left open where the match is weak. Only some rows state a clone size, as once, few, many or a class for expanded clones.

j_call: TRBJ1-1; v_call: TRBV20-1; d_call: NA; clone_size: few; cdr3_nt: TGCAGTGGGTCTGGGAGGGGAACTGAAGCTTTCTTT; cdr3_aa: CSGSGRGTEAFF
j_call: TRBJ2-7; v_call: TRBV7-9; d_call: NA; clone_size: once; cdr3_nt: TGTGCCAGCAGCTTAGTTGGGAGATCCTACGAGCAGTACTTC; cdr3_aa: CASSLVGRSYEQYF
j_call: TRBJ1-1; v_call: TRBV20-1; d_call: NA; clone_size: NA; cdr3_nt: TGCAGTGCTAGAGACTATACATCCGGGAACACTGAAGCTTTCTTT; cdr3_aa: CSARDYTSGNTEAFF
j_call: TRBJ2-1; v_call: TRBV5-6; d_call: NA; clone_size: NA; cdr3_nt: TGTGCCAGCAGCTTAATTGGTCTAGCCTACAATGAGCAGTTCTTC; cdr3_aa: CASSLIGLAYNEQFF
j_call: TRBJ2-5; v_call: TRBV2; d_call: TRBD1; clone_size: few; cdr3_nt: TGTGCCAGCAGCCGGGACAGTCCGAGAGAGACCCAGTACTTC; cdr3_aa: CASSRDSPRETQYF
j_call: TRBJ1-2; v_call: TRBV20-1; d_call: TRBD1; clone_size: NA; cdr3_nt: TGCAGTGCTAGCCCCGGACAGGGAGCGAATGGCTACACCTTC; cdr3_aa: CSASPGQGANGYTF
j_call: TRBJ1-2; v_call: TRBV6-1; d_call: NA; clone_size: NA; cdr3_nt: TGTGCCAGCAGTGAAGGAGGGACCTATGGCTACACCTTC; cdr3_aa: CASSEGGTYGYTF
j_call: TRBJ2-7; v_call: TRBV7-2; d_call: NA; clone_size: NA; cdr3_nt: TGTGCCAGCAGCCTGTACGGCGGGGCATCCTACGAGCAGTACTTC; cdr3_aa: CASSLYGGASYEQYF
j_call: TRBJ2-1; v_call: TRBV20-1; d_call: TRBD2; clone_size: NA; cdr3_nt: TGCAGTGCTAGATCACCGGGACTAGCGGGACGGAGCTCCTACAATGAGCAGTTCTTC; cdr3_aa: CSARSPGLAGRSSYNEQFF
j_call: TRBJ1-5; v_call: TRBV27; d_call: NA; clone_size: few; cdr3_nt: TGTGCCAGCAGCAAATGGGACCGAGGTCAGCCCCAGCATTTT; cdr3_aa: CASSKWDRGQPQHF
j_call: TRBJ1-2; v_call: TRBV7-2; d_call: NA; clone_size: NA; cdr3_nt: TGTGCCAGCAGCTCCCGCCCCGGTGATAACTATGGCTACACCTTC; cdr3_aa: CASSSRPGDNYGYTF
j_call: TRBJ1-2; v_call: TRBV7-8; d_call: TRBD1; clone_size: few; cdr3_nt: TGTGCCAGCAGCTTACCGGACAGGGGATACGATGGCTACACCTTC; cdr3_aa: CASSLPDRGYDGYTF
j_call: TRBJ2-2; v_call: TRBV4-2; d_call: TRBD2; clone_size: NA; cdr3_nt: TGTGCCAGCAGCCAAGTGGCTAGCGGGGACTCCGGGGAGCTGTTTTTT; cdr3_aa: CASSQVASGDSGELFF
j_call: TRBJ2-2; v_call: TRBV2; d_call: NA; clone_size: NA; cdr3_nt: TGTGCCAGCAGTGATAGGACTGGGGGGCTGGGGGAGCTGTTTTTT; cdr3_aa: CASSDRTGGLGELFF
j_call: TRBJ2-1; v_call: TRBV5-4; d_call: TRBD2; clone_size: NA; cdr3_nt: TGTGCCAGCAGCCGGACTAGACATGGTGAGCAGTTCTTC; cdr3_aa: CASSRTRHGEQFF
j_call: TRBJ2-1; v_call: TRBV20-1; d_call: TRBD2; clone_size: few; cdr3_nt: TGCAGTGCCGCGAACCTAAGACGGTGGGGGGGATACAATGAGCAGTTCTTC; cdr3_aa: CSAANLRRWGGYNEQFF
j_call: TRBJ1-2; v_call: TRBV12-3/TRBV12-4; d_call: TRBD1; clone_size: NA; cdr3_nt: TGTGCCAGCAGTAACAGGACAGGGGGCAATGGCTACACCTTC; cdr3_aa: CASSNRTGGNGYTF
j_call: TRBJ1-1; v_call: TRBV7-2; d_call: TRBD1; clone_size: medium-sized; cdr3_nt: TGTGCCAGCAGCTTAGGGCAAGGACAGGGGAGGATTTCGAACACTGAAGCTTTCTTT; cdr3_aa: CASSLGQGQGRISNTEAFF
j_call: TRBJ2-5; v_call: TRBV20-1; d_call: NA; clone_size: NA; cdr3_nt: TGCAGTGCTAGTAATCCGAGACAGACTCAAGAGACCCAGTACTTC; cdr3_aa: CSASNPRQTQETQYF
j_call: TRBJ2-5; v_call: TRBV2; d_call: NA; clone_size: once; cdr3_nt: TGTGCCAGCAGTGACGACAGTCAAGGGACCCAGTACTTC; cdr3_aa: CASSDDSQGTQYF
j_call: TRBJ1-3; v_call: TRBV29-1; d_call: TRBD1; clone_size: NA; cdr3_nt: TGCAGCGTTGGTCCAACCTCAGGGGGACCTGGAAACACCATATATTTT; cdr3_aa: CSVGPTSGGPGNTIYF
j_call: TRBJ2-7; v_call: TRBV2; d_call: TRBD1; clone_size: NA; cdr3_nt: TGTGCCAGCAGTGGACAGGGGTCTCTCCAGAGTTTCTACGAGCAGTACTTC; cdr3_aa: CASSGQGSLQSFYEQYF
j_call: TRBJ2-7; v_call: TRBV21-1; d_call: NA; clone_size: NA; cdr3_nt: TGTGCCAGCAGCGGGCGACTAGCGGGAACGTCGAGCGAGCAGTACTTC; cdr3_aa: CASSGRLAGTSSEQYF
j_call: TRBJ2-7; v_call: TRBV11-1; d_call: NA; clone_size: NA; cdr3_nt: TGTGCCAGCAGCTTAGCGGGAGCTTTTGGGTTGTACTTC; cdr3_aa: CASSLAGAFGLYF
j_call: TRBJ1-6; v_call: TRBV25-1; d_call: TRBD1; clone_size: NA; cdr3_nt: TGTGCCAGCAGTGACACCCAACAGGGGATTAATTCACCCCTCCACTTT; cdr3_aa: CASSDTQQGINSPLHF
j_call: TRBJ1-1; v_call: TRBV20-1; d_call: NA; clone_size: NA; cdr3_nt: TGCAGTGCTAAGTTTCGGGGAATGAACACTGAAGCTTTCTTT; cdr3_aa: CSAKFRGMNTEAFF
j_call: TRBJ2-3; v_call: TRBV7-2; d_call: TRBD2; clone_size: few; cdr3_nt: TGTGCCAGCACCCGTTACGCGGGAGAGACAGATACGCAGTATTTT; cdr3_aa: CASTRYAGETDTQYF
j_call: TRBJ1-3; v_call: TRBV19; d_call: NA; clone_size: NA; cdr3_nt: TGTGCCAGCCAGACCAGCTTATTCGGCACCATATATTTT; cdr3_aa: CASQTSLFGTIYF
j_call: TRBJ2-7; v_call: TRBV11-2; d_call: TRBD2; clone_size: NA; cdr3_nt: TGTGCCAGCAGCTTAGCTAGCGGTTATTCCTACGAGCAGTACTTC; cdr3_aa: CASSLASGYSYEQYF
j_call: TRBJ1-2; v_call: TRBV20-1; d_call: NA; clone_size: few; cdr3_nt: TGCAGTGCTAGAGATTCCAGAGGCAACTATGGCTACACCTTC; cdr3_aa: CSARDSRGNYGYTF
j_call: TRBJ1-6; v_call: TRBV4-2; d_call: NA; clone_size: NA; cdr3_nt: TGTGCCAGCAGCCAAGACGATAGGCACAGCTCCTATAATTCACCCCTCCACTTT; cdr3_aa: CASSQDDRHSSYNSPLHF
j_call: TRBJ1-1; v_call: TRBV6-4; d_call: TRBD1; clone_size: few; cdr3_nt: TGTGCCAGCAGAAACCGGACAGGGAAGACTGAAGCTTTCTTT; cdr3_aa: CASRNRTGKTEAFF
j_call: TRBJ2-5; v_call: TRBV7-2; d_call: NA; clone_size: few; cdr3_nt: TGTGCCAGCAGTCAGGGGAGTATGGAGACCCAGTACTTC; cdr3_aa: CASSQGSMETQYF
j_call: TRBJ1-2; v_call: TRBV6-1; d_call: TRBD1; clone_size: few; cdr3_nt: TGTGCCAGCACGCAAGACAGGGGGCTAAACGGCTACACCTTC; cdr3_aa: CASTQDRGLNGYTF
j_call: TRBJ1-1; v_call: TRBV7-2; d_call: NA; clone_size: few; cdr3_nt: TGTGCCAGCAGCGCTTTCCCCCGGGGGATGAGGACTGAAGCTTTCTTT; cdr3_aa: CASSAFPRGMRTEAFF
j_call: TRBJ1-1; v_call: TRBV18; d_call: NA; clone_size: NA; cdr3_nt: TGTGCCAGCTCACCTACCGCAGGGGTGAACACTGAAGCTTTCTTT; cdr3_aa: CASSPTAGVNTEAFF
j_call: TRBJ2-5; v_call: TRBV6-1; d_call: TRBD2; clone_size: NA; cdr3_nt: TGTGCCAGCAGCCGCGGACTAGCGGGACCACCGTACTTC; cdr3_aa: CASSRGLAGPPYF
j_call: TRBJ1-5; v_call: TRBV20-1; d_call: NA; clone_size: medium-sized; cdr3_nt: TGCAGTGCGGTGAGGGATCGCAATCAGCCCCAGCATTTT; cdr3_aa: CSAVRDRNQPQHF
j_call: TRBJ2-5; v_call: TRBV20-1; d_call: NA; clone_size: once; cdr3_nt: TGCAGTGCTAGAGTCCTAGCACAAGAGACCCAGTACTTC; cdr3_aa: CSARVLAQETQYF
j_call: TRBJ2-7; v_call: TRBV11-3; d_call: NA; clone_size: NA; cdr3_nt: TGTGCCAGCAGCTCCCGGACGGCGACCTACGAGCAGTACTTC; cdr3_aa: CASSSRTATYEQYF
j_call: TRBJ2-2; v_call: TRBV7-6; d_call: TRBD1; clone_size: few; cdr3_nt: TGTGCCAGCAGCCCCCGACAGGGTTTGACCACCGGGGAGCTGTTTTTT; cdr3_aa: CASSPRQGLTTGELFF
j_call: TRBJ2-1; v_call: TRBV5-1; d_call: TRBD2; clone_size: NA; cdr3_nt: TGCGCCAGCACCAGCGGGAGGGCCTCGTTGGGCAATGAGCAGTTCTTC; cdr3_aa: CASTSGRASLGNEQFF
j_call: TRBJ1-5; v_call: TRBV20-1; d_call: NA; clone_size: few; cdr3_nt: TGCAGTGCAAGGACCGGGACCCCAGGGAATCAGCCCCAGCATTTT; cdr3_aa: CSARTGTPGNQPQHF
j_call: TRBJ2-5; v_call: TRBV6-1; d_call: TRBD1; clone_size: NA; cdr3_nt: TGTGCCAGCAGTGTTCGCGGACAGGGGTATAAAGAGACCCAGTACTTC; cdr3_aa: CASSVRGQGYKETQYF
j_call: TRBJ2-5; v_call: TRBV5-1; d_call: TRBD2; clone_size: NA; cdr3_nt: TGCGCCAGCAGCCCCACGATAGCGGGGTTACAAGAGACCCAGTACTTC; cdr3_aa: CASSPTIAGLQETQYF
j_call: TRBJ2-5; v_call: TRBV20-1; d_call: NA; clone_size: few; cdr3_nt: TGCAGTGCGACCCAGGGTTGGTACCAAGAGACCCAGTACTTC; cdr3_aa: CSATQGWYQETQYF
j_call: TRBJ2-3; v_call: TRBV15; d_call: TRBD2; clone_size: NA; cdr3_nt: TGTGCCACCAGCTTCAGTATAGCGGGGGGGGCGGATACGCAGTATTTT; cdr3_aa: CATSFSIAGGADTQYF
j_call: TRBJ2-5; v_call: TRBV6-1; d_call: NA; clone_size: NA; cdr3_nt: TGTGCCAGCAAGGGGGACCTCTCGGCAACAGAGACCCAGTACTTC; cdr3_aa: CASKGDLSATETQYF
j_call: TRBJ1-1; v_call: TRBV18; d_call: NA; clone_size: NA; cdr3_nt: TGTGCCGGAGGGAAAGAACGGAACACTGAAGCTTTCTTT; cdr3_aa: CAGGKERNTEAFF
j_call: TRBJ1-6; v_call: TRBV20-1; d_call: TRBD1; clone_size: NA; cdr3_nt: TGCAGTGCTCCGGGACAGGGGAATTCACCCCTCCACTTT; cdr3_aa: CSAPGQGNSPLHF
j_call: TRBJ2-3; v_call: TRBV11-1; d_call: NA; clone_size: NA; cdr3_nt: TGTGCCAGCAGCTTAGCAGGGGCAGATACGCAGTATTTT; cdr3_aa: CASSLAGADTQYF
j_call: TRBJ2-2; v_call: TRBV6-5; d_call: TRBD2; clone_size: NA; cdr3_nt: TGTGCCAGCAGTTACGTGACTAGCGGTTATACCGGGGAGCTGTTTTTT; cdr3_aa: CASSYVTSGYTGELFF
j_call: TRBJ1-2; v_call: TRBV20-1; d_call: NA; clone_size: NA; cdr3_nt: TGCAGTGCTAGAGACCCCCTGGGATATGGCTACACCTTC; cdr3_aa: CSARDPLGYGYTF
j_call: TRBJ1-2; v_call: TRBV6-1; d_call: TRBD1; clone_size: NA; cdr3_nt: TGTGCCAGCAGTGCCCAACCCACAGGGGATGGCTACACCTTC; cdr3_aa: CASSAQPTGDGYTF
j_call: TRBJ1-1; v_call: TRBV6-2/TRBV6-3; d_call: NA; clone_size: NA; cdr3_nt: TGTGCCAGCAGGCAAGTTTATTGGAACACTGAAGCTTTCTTT; cdr3_aa: CASRQVYWNTEAFF